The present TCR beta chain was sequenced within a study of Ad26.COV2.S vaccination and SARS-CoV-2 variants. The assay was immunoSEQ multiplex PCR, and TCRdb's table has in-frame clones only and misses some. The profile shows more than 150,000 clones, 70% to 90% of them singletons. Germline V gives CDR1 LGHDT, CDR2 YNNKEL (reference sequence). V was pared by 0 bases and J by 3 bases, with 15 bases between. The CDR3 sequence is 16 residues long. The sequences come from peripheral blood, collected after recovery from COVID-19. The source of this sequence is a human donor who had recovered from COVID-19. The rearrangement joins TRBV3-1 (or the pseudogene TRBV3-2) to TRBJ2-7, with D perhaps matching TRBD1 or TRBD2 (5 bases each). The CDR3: CASSQDGAALGYEQYF. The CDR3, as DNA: TGTGCCAGCAGCCAAGACGGGGCCGCTCTGGGCTACGAGCAGTACTTC.